One and the same sample provided the 22 T cell receptor beta chains below, sequenced in a study of cytomegalovirus exposure and HLA in healthy donors (dated by TCRdb to 2017 to 2019). The library relied on the immunoSEQ multiplex PCR assay. Entries here come from immuneACCESS through TCRdb and include only in-frame sequences with V and J called. Some clones fail to appear in such tables; in the studies checked, an unresolved V gene covers under half of the shortfall, and the cause of the remainder is unknown. The sample includes about 360,000 clones, with 86% observed a single time. The ten largest clones take up approximately 0.8% of the sample. Sequencing used PBMCs. All receptors derive from a woman between 18 and 29 years old in good health and CMV-seronegative.

The rearrangement joins TRBV28 to TRBJ1-4; no reliable D call. From germline, CDR1 is MDHEN and CDR2 SYDVKM. The V end was cut by 8 bases, the J end by 8 bases, with 18 bases between. CDR3 length: 14 residues. The chain's CDR3 is CASVNRGLREKLFF. The CDR3 nucleotides are TGTGCCAGCGTGAATAGAGGGCTACGAGAAAAACTGTTTTTT.

V and J are TRBV2 and TRBJ1-1; 10 bases agree with TRBD1. J gave up 7 bases and V 6 bases, and 8 bases lay outside the gene matches. CDR1 and CDR2 from the germline V gene are SNHLY and FYNNEI. The CDR3 sequence is 14 residues long. CDR3 protein: CASSVDRGRGEAFF. The CDR3 nucleotides are TGTGCCAGCAGCGTCGACAGGGGGCGAGGTGAAGCTTTCTTT.

The chain uses TRBV5-4 and TRBJ1-1; the D is unclear. V lost 0 bases and J lost 8, with 14 bases in between. Germline CDR1 reads SGHNT; CDR2 reads YYREEE (reference sequence). The CDR3 spans 14 residues. CDR3 coding DNA: TGTGCCAGCAGCTTGGCCGGTGATACTGAAGAAGCTTTCTTT. Encoded protein: CASSLAGDTEEAFF.

V usage is TRBV15 and J usage is TRBJ1-5; tentatively, D is TRBD1 (6 bases). CDR3 length equals 14 residues. V lost 5 bases, J lost 7 bases, and 15 bases lay in between. The V gene's germline CDR1 is LNHNV and CDR2 YYDKDF (reference sequence). CDR3 protein: CATSGGGSGQPQHF. CDR3 DNA sequence: TGTGCCACCAGCGGGGGCGGGTCGGGACAGCCCCAGCATTTT.

The rearrangement uses TRBV11-2 and TRBJ2-7; D is unresolved. There are 16 residues in the CDR3. Germline V gene lookup returns CDR1 SGHAT and CDR2 FQNNGV. V was shortened by 0 bases and J by 0 bases, with 12 bases between the two germline ends. CDR3 in amino acids: CASSLEVAAISYEQYF. CDR3 DNA: TGTGCCAGCAGCTTAGAGGTGGCGGCCATCTCCTACGAGCAGTACTTC.

The chain links TRBV6-4 to TRBJ1-1, with a possible D match to TRBD1 (6 bases). This CDR3 spans 13 amino acids. CDR1 and CDR2 from the germline V gene are MRHNA and SNTAGT. V dropped 4 bases and J dropped 4 bases, with 10 bases sitting between them. CDR3 protein: CASSAGAITEAFF. The CDR3 nucleotides are TGTGCCAGCAGTGCAGGGGCGATCACTGAAGCTTTCTTT.

V and J are TRBV7-9 and TRBJ2-2, with D tentatively TRBD2 (6 bases). This CDR3 has 18 amino acids. CDR1 and CDR2 from the germline V gene are SEHNR and FQNEAQ (reference sequence). V was cut by 2 bases and J by 0 bases, with 16 bases left in between. This chain's CDR3 is CASSLSPRDLANTGELFF. The CDR3 nucleotides are TGTGCCAGCAGCTTATCCCCCCGGGACTTAGCGAACACCGGGGAGCTGTTTTTT. Combining the CDR3 with reference TRBV7-9 and TRBJ2-2 gives the whole variable domain DTGVSQNPRHKITKRGQNVTFRCDPISEHNRLYWYRQTLGQGPEFLTYFQNEAQLEKSRLLSDRFSAERPKGSFSTLEIQRTEQGDSAMYLCASSLSPRDLANTGELFFGEGSRLTVL.

This rearrangement joins TRBV9 to TRBJ2-7, with 8 bases fitting TRBD1. V was clipped by 4 bases and J by 2 bases; unmatched bases: 5. From germline, CDR1 is SGDLS and CDR2 YYNGEE. The CDR3 totals 14 residues. The CDR3 loop reads CASSPGQVTYEQYF. As DNA, the CDR3 is TGTGCCAGCAGCCCGGGACAGGTGACCTACGAGCAGTACTTC. The full variable domain, rest sourced from reference TRBV9 and TRBJ2-7, is DSGVTQTPKHLITATGQRVTLRCSPRSGDLSVYWYQQSLDQGLQFLIQYYNGEERAKGNILERFSAQQFPDLHSELNLSSLELGDSALYFCASSPGQVTYEQYFGPGTRLTVT.

V is TRBV5-8 and J is TRBJ1-2, with D uncertain. V was clipped by 2 bases and J by 3 bases, with 11 bases between them. Germline CDR1 is SGHTS and CDR2 is YDEGEE. The CDR3 sequence is 14 residues long. The CDR3 here is CASSFPRHDYGYTF. The CDR3 region has the DNA TGTGCCAGCAGCTTTCCCAGGCATGACTATGGCTACACCTTC.

Only one count was recorded for this clone. The rearrangement uses TRBV29-1 and TRBJ2-7, with D unresolved. CDR3 length: 12 residues. Trimming cost V 6 bases and J 3 bases, with 12 bases left between them. Per germline, CDR1 SQVTM and CDR2 ANQGSEA. The CDR3 protein is CSVVTGVYEQYF. CDR3 bases: TGCAGCGTCGTAACTGGTGTCTACGAGCAGTACTTC.

The gene calls are TRBV7-9 and TRBJ2-3; 8 bases align to TRBD2. From germline, CDR1 is SEHNR and CDR2 FQNEAQ (reference sequence). The CDR3 contains 17 residues. Trimming removed 5 bases from V and 0 bases from J; junction bases left unmatched: 10. The CDR3 DNA reads TGTGCCAGCAGCCGCGGGTCGAGCGGGGGAAGCACAGATACGCAGTATTTT. Translated, it gives CASSRGSSGGSTDTQYF. The full variable domain, in which reference TRBV7-9 and TRBJ2-3 provide the parts outside the CDR3, is DTGVSQNPRHKITKRGQNVTFRCDPISEHNRLYWYRQTLGQGPEFLTYFQNEAQLEKSRLLSDRFSAERPKGSFSTLEIQRTEQGDSAMYLCASSRGSSGGSTDTQYFGPGTRLTVL.

V gene TRBV7-3 combines with J gene TRBJ1-1; perhaps TRBD1 as D (6 bases). V was shortened by 1 base and J by 1 base, with 10 bases between the two germline ends. This CDR3 is built from 15 residues. Germline values: CDR1 SGHTA, CDR2 FQGTGA. In DNA form, the CDR3 reads TGTGCCAGCAGCTTAAGGCGACAGGCGAACACTGAAGCTTTCTTT. Protein sequence: CASSLRRQANTEAFF.

V and J are TRBV6-5 and TRBJ2-2, with 8 bases lining up with TRBD2. The CDR3 consists of 16 residues. Trimming removed 2 bases from V and 6 bases from J; junction bases left unmatched: 8. CDR1 is MNHEY, CDR2 SVGAGI, per germline. This CDR3 is CASSYRAGGAAGELFF. In DNA form, the CDR3 reads TGTGCCAGCAGTTACCGGGCGGGGGGAGCGGCCGGGGAGCTGTTTTTT.

J is TRBJ2-5 and V is TRBV6-5; TRBD2 aligns across 11 bases. Losses at the gene ends were 6 bases for V and 1 base for J; bases not matched to a gene: 4. The V gene's germline CDR1 is MNHEY and CDR2 SVGAGI. The CDR3 is made up of 15 amino acids. In DNA form, the CDR3 reads TGTGCCAGCAGCCTAGCGGGGGGCGTCCAAGAGACCCAGTACTTC. Translated: CASSLAGGVQETQYF.

DNA for the CDR3: TGTGCCAGCAGCTCGAAACAGGGTGGGGTCCCCTACGAGCAGTACTTC. Protein: CASSSKQGGVPYEQYF. The chain is built from TRBV13 and TRBJ2-7, with D tentatively TRBD1 (6 bases). The CDR3 is 16 amino acids. V was shortened by 4 bases and J by 2 bases, with 18 bases between the two germline ends. Germline values: CDR1 PRHDT, CDR2 FYEKMQ (reference sequence).

A remark on this clone: This specimen includes other DNA sequences encoding the same CDR3. This chain connects TRBV5-1 to TRBJ1-5, with 7 bases aligning to TRBD1. Losses at the gene ends were 0 bases for V and 7 bases for J; bases not matched to a gene: 4. CDR1 and CDR2 from the germline V gene are SGHRS and YFSETQ. The CDR3 runs 14 residues. The CDR3 spells CASSLGQGGQPQHF. CDR3 nucleotides: TGCGCCAGCAGCTTGGGACAGGGAGGACAGCCCCAGCATTTT. The full variable domain, rest sourced from reference TRBV5-1 and TRBJ1-5, is KAGVTQTPRYLIKTRGQQVTLSCSPISGHRSVSWYQQTPGQGLQFLFEYFSETQRNKGNFPGRFSGRQFSNSRSEMNVSTLELGDSALYLCASSLGQGGQPQHFGDGTRLSIL.

This clone was seen a few times. The chain is built from TRBV28 and TRBJ2-7; D might be TRBD1 (5 bases). The CDR3 has 14 residues. Between the trimmed V and J ends, which lost 3 bases and 2 bases, there was a span of 11 bases. Germline assignment: CDR1 MDHEN and CDR2 SYDVKM. The CDR3 coding sequence is TGTGCCAGCAGTTTTGGCAGGGTGCCCTACGAGCAGTACTTC. Its translation: CASSFGRVPYEQYF.

This chain uses TRBV6-1 with TRBJ1-5; TRBD1 is a possible D gene (5 bases). Trimming left V 2 bases short and J 11 bases short, with 22 bases between. Germline loops: CDR1 MNHNS, CDR2 SASEGT. This CDR3 is 16 amino acids long. CDR3: CASSERGGDPFTAQHF. CDR3 DNA sequence: TGTGCCAGCAGTGAACGTGGAGGGGACCCCTTTACGGCCCAGCATTTT.

J is TRBJ1-3 and V is TRBV10-2; 8 bases fit TRBD1. The CDR3 runs 15 residues. The trim removed 7 bases at V and 0 bases at J, leaving 5 bases unmatched. Per germline, CDR1 WSHSY and CDR2 SAAADI. For the CDR3, the DNA is TGCGCCAGCACCCAGGGGGCCCGCTCTGGAAACACCATATATTTT. Translating gives CASTQGARSGNTIYF.

The genes are TRBV6-1 and TRBJ1-5; D is unresolved. V lost 1 base, J lost 4 bases, and 11 bases lay in between. Germline V gives CDR1 MNHNS, CDR2 SASEGT. This CDR3 has 15 residues. The CDR3 DNA reads as TGTGCCAGCAGTGAAGAGAGGGAAGAAAATCAGCCCCAGCATTTT. This gives the protein CASSEEREENQPQHF.

The chain combines TRBV28 with TRBJ1-5; TRBD1 aligns across 9 bases. CDR1 and CDR2 from the germline V gene are MDHEN and SYDVKM. This CDR3 comprises 16 residues. Losses at the gene ends were 3 bases for V and 5 bases for J; bases not matched to a gene: 8. The CDR3 DNA reads TGTGCCAGCAGTTTCCCATTGACAGGGGGGGATCAGCCCCAGCATTTT. Translated, it gives CASSFPLTGGDQPQHF.

Only one count was recorded for this clone. The V call is TRBV2, the J call TRBJ2-7, with TRBD1 matching 10 bases. Germline trimming cut 5 bases from V and 6 bases from J; bases unmatched to any gene: 7. The CDR3 loop spans 14 amino acids. In germline, CDR1 is SNHLY, CDR2 FYNNEI. The CDR3 DNA sequence: TGTGCCAGCAGTTTGACAGGGGGCCAGGGCGAGCAGTACTTC. It translates to CASSLTGGQGEQYF. The full variable domain, rest sourced from reference TRBV2 and TRBJ2-7, is EPEVTQTPSHQVTQMGQEVILRCVPISNHLYFYWYRQILGQKVEFLVSFYNNEISEKSEIFDDQFSVERPDGSNFTLKIRSTKLEDSAMYFCASSLTGGQGEQYFGPGTRLTVT.